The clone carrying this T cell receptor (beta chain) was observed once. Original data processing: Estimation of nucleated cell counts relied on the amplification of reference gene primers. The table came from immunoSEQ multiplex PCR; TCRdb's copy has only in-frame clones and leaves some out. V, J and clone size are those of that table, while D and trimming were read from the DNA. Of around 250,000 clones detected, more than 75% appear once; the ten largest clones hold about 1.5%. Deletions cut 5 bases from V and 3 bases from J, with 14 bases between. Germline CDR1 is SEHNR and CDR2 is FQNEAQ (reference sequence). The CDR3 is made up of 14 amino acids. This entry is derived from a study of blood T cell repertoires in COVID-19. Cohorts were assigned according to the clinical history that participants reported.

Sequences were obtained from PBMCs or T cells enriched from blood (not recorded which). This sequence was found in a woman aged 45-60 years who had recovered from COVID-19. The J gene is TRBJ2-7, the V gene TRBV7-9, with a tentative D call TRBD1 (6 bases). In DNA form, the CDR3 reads TGTGCCAGCAGCCCTCCGACAGGAGGCTACGAGCAGTACTTC. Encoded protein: CASSPPTGGYEQYF.